The sequence of this T cell receptor beta chain was determined in a study of Ad26.COV2.S vaccination and SARS-CoV-2 variants. The wider study: Of the COV1001 trial arms, the Ad26.COV2.S arm included the donor.

Generated by immunoSEQ multiplex PCR, the TCRdb table keeps only in-frame clones and is missing some. The data hold approximately 420,000 clones, with around 85% observed a single time. The CDR3 has 14 amino acids. Trimming took 3 bases from V and 4 from J, leaving 15 bases between them. Germline CDR1 and CDR2: DFQATT and SNEGSKA (reference sequence). Treatment noted: some 19 received Ad26.COV2.S at low or high dose, single or two shots; about 5 received placebo; per-sample allocation not given. Collection of the samples took place on day 63 after the first injection of vaccine or placebo. Boston supplied an adult donor aged 18-55 years.

The chain has TRBV20-1 and TRBJ1-1; D is possibly TRBD1 (6 bases). The sequence came from a person aged 18-65 years who received the Ad26.COV2.S COVID-19 vaccine or a placebo. This sample comprised peripheral blood, obtained in a trial of Ad26.COV2.S vaccine versus placebo. This chain's CDR3 is CSASSGARSTEAFF. The CDR3, as DNA: TGCAGTGCTAGTTCGGGGGCGCGGTCCACTGAAGCTTTCTTT.